This entry features one TCR beta chain sequence. Its cognate antigen is unknown. The data were taken from a study of shared clonotypes between healthy human individuals. Profiling relied on immunoSEQ multiplex PCR, and the TCRdb table lists in-frame clones only, not all of them. The table has 2,500,000 or so clones, 80% to 95% seen once. Whole-study results and caveats: Generally, estimated richness proved larger in naive subsets than it did in memory subsets.

What was sequenced was naive CD4+ T cells from PBMCs. The sample's subset: CD45RA+ positively selected. This sequence was found in a man aged 18 to 30 in good health. Some clones in this sample may be carry-over from other donors' samples.

The CDR3, as DNA: TGTGCCAGCATCGAGCCGGGACACCGTTACGAGCAGTACTTC. Translated, it gives CASIEPGHRYEQYF. The chain carries TRBV5-8 and TRBJ2-7; TRBD1 might be the D (6 bases). Germline CDR1 and CDR2: SGHTS and YDEGEE. This CDR3 contains 14 residues. V lost 6 bases and J lost 4, with 17 bases in between.